This is a list of T cell receptor beta chains from one sample in a study of low-dose radiotherapy and immunotherapy resistance in tumors. One entry per CDR3 protein results from TCRdb running MiXCR on the reads. The repertoire consists of tens of thousands of distinct CDR3 sequences, with 18% occurring once and the leading ten covering 2.8%. The input for sequencing was PBMCs, taken before treatment. The receptors here all came from a male donor with prostate cancer. CDR3s include the opening cysteine and the closing phenylalanine or tryptophan. The D gene is left open where the match is weak. Some rows have no size entry. The others give once, few or many, or a class for an expanded clone.

>TRBJ1-4|many|NA|TRBV7-9
CASSPSGADNEKLFF
TGTGCCAGCAGCCCGTCCGGGGCAGACAATGAAAAACTGTTTTTT
>TRBJ2-7|NA|NA|TRBV15
CATSSLNRVHEQYF
TGTGCCACCAGCAGCCTAAACAGGGTCCACGAGCAGTACTTC
>TRBJ2-3|NA|TRBD2|TRBV13
CASSPRLAGADTQYF
TGTGCCAGCAGCCCCCGGCTAGCGGGAGCAGATACGCAGTATTTT
>TRBJ2-7|many|TRBD1|TRBV4-2
CASSRDRVPYEQYF
TGTGCCAGCAGCCGGGACAGGGTCCCCTACGAGCAGTACTTC
>TRBJ1-1|many|NA|TRBV6-2/TRBV6-3
CASSYLGPDPTFF
TGTGCCAGCAGTTACCTCGGACCCGATCCAACTTTCTTT
>TRBJ1-5|few|NA|TRBV2
CASSGSAGGYQPQHF
TGTGCCAGCAGTGGGTCCGCGGGGGGGTATCAGCCCCAGCATTTT
>TRBJ2-1|NA|NA|TRBV29-1
CSVDPWGPGYNEQFF
TGCAGCGTGGACCCCTGGGGACCCGGCTACAATGAGCAGTTCTTC
>TRBJ2-1|many|NA|TRBV10-3
CAIRGDHNEQFF
TGTGCCATCAGGGGGGACCACAATGAGCAGTTCTTC
>TRBJ1-6|NA|NA|TRBV12-5
CASATDTSSWSPLHF
TGTGCTAGTGCCACGGACACTTCTTCCTGGTCACCCCTCCATTTT
>TRBJ2-5|NA|TRBD1|TRBV4-1
CASSRGQGVIETQYF
TGCGCCAGCAGCCGCGGACAGGGGGTCATAGAGACCCAGTACTTC
>TRBJ2-3|many|TRBD1|TRBV7-9
CASSSAGTGAPESTDTQYF
TGTGCCAGCAGCTCCGCCGGGACAGGGGCGCCAGAAAGCACAGATACGCAGTATTTT
>TRBJ2-1|many|NA|TRBV30
CAWSAGQPVPLNEQFF
TGTGCCTGGAGTGCCGGACAGCCCGTACCCCTCAATGAGCAGTTCTTC
>TRBJ2-3|many|NA|TRBV11-3
CASSGGLTTDTQYF
TGTGCCAGCAGCGGGGGGCTTACCACAGATACGCAGTATTTT
>TRBJ2-1|many|NA|TRBV19
CASSQSGSEQFF
TGTGCCAGTAGTCAGTCGGGATCTGAGCAGTTCTTC
>TRBJ2-3|NA|NA|TRBV30
CAWSSGDRGPDTQYF
TGTGCCTGGAGTTCTGGTGACCGGGGACCAGATACGCAGTATTTT
>TRBJ2-5|many|TRBD1|TRBV5-5
CASRYTGGGETQYF
TGTGCCAGCAGATATACAGGGGGCGGGGAGACCCAGTACTTC
>TRBJ2-1|NA|TRBD2|TRBV5-1
CASSFGLAVPNEQFF
TGCGCCAGCAGCTTTGGACTAGCGGTACCCAATGAGCAGTTCTTC
>TRBJ1-6|many|NA|TRBV7-9
CASSLATGLPPLHF
TGTGCCAGCAGCTTAGCAACAGGGTTGCCACCCCTCCACTTT
>TRBJ2-7|many|TRBD2|TRBV13
CASSLVAGSSYEQYF
TGTGCCAGCAGCTTAGTAGCGGGGAGCTCCTACGAGCAGTACTTC
>TRBJ2-7|many|TRBD2|TRBV11-2
CASTVLAGPHEQYF
TGTGCCAGCACCGTACTAGCGGGGCCCCACGAGCAGTACTTC